The 24 T cell receptor beta chains below come from one sample, sequenced in a study of beta chain features in type 1 diabetes. General observations from the study: People with Type 1 diabetes carried modestly yet significantly shorter TCRB CDR3s in all four CD4+ subsets.

Of the isolated RNA, all was reverse transcribed, and so the sequenced material was expressed TCRB transcripts. Some clones are missing from TCRdb's copy, which holds only in-frame ones; the method was immunoSEQ multiplex PCR. Here the sample spans a few hundred thousand clones, roughly an eighth being singletons. Their antigens remain unidentified. What was sequenced was naive CD4+ T cells from blood. The receptors come from a woman between 18 and 29 years old with type 1 diabetes.

The V gene is TRBV5-1, the J gene TRBJ2-1, with TRBD1 identical over 9 bases. Germline trimming cut 4 bases from V and 6 bases from J; bases unmatched to any gene: 8. In germline, CDR1 is SGHRS, CDR2 YFSETQ. The CDR3 runs to 15 residues. DNA for the CDR3: TGCGCCAGCAGCCATTTTCAGACAGGGGGCAATGAGCAGTTCTTC. It is translated as CASSHFQTGGNEQFF.

The chain carries TRBV18 and TRBJ2-7; D uncertain. This CDR3 spans 19 amino acids. CDR1 and CDR2 (germline): KGHSH, LQKENI. The V and J ends lost 0 bases and 3 bases respectively, with 24 bases between them. CDR3 DNA: TGTGCCAGCTCACCACCCTTACCAAACGTACAGTCACCCCGCTACGAGCAGTACTTC. Protein: CASSPPLPNVQSPRYEQYF. Combining the CDR3 with reference TRBV18 and TRBJ2-7 gives the whole variable domain NAGVMQNPRHLVRRRGQEARLRCSPMKGHSHVYWYRQLPEEGLKFMVYLQKENIIDESGMPKERFSAEFPKEGPSILRIQQVVRGDSAAYFCASSPPLPNVQSPRYEQYFGPGTRLTVT.

This clone turned up a few times. V gene TRBV5-4 combines with J gene TRBJ1-1; TRBD1 might be the D (5 bases). The CDR3 is made up of 16 amino acids. CDR1 is SGHNT and CDR2 is YYREEE in the germline V gene (reference sequence). V lost 3 bases to trimming and J lost 2 bases, with 17 bases between them. The CDR3 reads CASSYGTGTYNTEAFF. For the CDR3, the DNA is TGTGCCAGCAGCTACGGGACGGGGACTTACAACACTGAAGCTTTCTTT.

This clone was observed a single time. The V and J genes are TRBV19 and TRBJ1-5; TRBD1 agrees at 11 bases. The CDR3 has 15 residues. Unmatched junction bases numbered 5, after V lost 5 bases and J lost 5 bases. Germline values: CDR1 LNHDA, CDR2 SQIVND (reference sequence). CDR3 DNA: TGTGCCAGTAGTTCCCGGACAGGGGGCGATCAGCCCCAGCATTTT. Translation gives CASSSRTGGDQPQHF.

The J gene is TRBJ2-7, the V gene TRBV10-2; 12 nucleotides match TRBD1. Germline CDR1 and CDR2: WSHSY and SAAADI. The CDR3 sequence is 14 residues long. With 6 bases clipped from V and 7 bases from J, the junction kept 7 bases outside the gene matches. The chain's CDR3 is CASRGQGASGEQYF. The CDR3 DNA follows: TGCGCCAGCAGGGGACAGGGGGCTTCTGGTGAGCAGTACTTC.

The rearrangement uses TRBV2 and TRBJ2-1; 8 bases fit TRBD1. The germline gives CDR1 SNHLY, CDR2 FYNNEI. CDR3 size: 15 residues. V was clipped by 9 bases and J by 4 bases; unmatched bases: 11. The CDR3 sequence is CARSGGGRSYNEQFF. CDR3 in DNA: TGTGCCAGGTCAGGGGGCGGAAGGTCTTACAATGAGCAGTTCTTC.

This chain's CDR3 is CASTTGGGTEAFF. The CDR3 nucleotides are TGTGCCAGCACCACCGGGGGGGGCACTGAAGCTTTCTTT. V gene TRBV28 combines with J gene TRBJ1-1, with D perhaps matching TRBD1 (5 bases). The CDR3 extends over 13 amino acids. The V gene lost 7 bases and the J gene lost 4 bases, with 13 bases spanning the gap. Germline V gene data show CDR1 as MDHEN and CDR2 as SYDVKM.

The chain uses TRBV11-3 and TRBJ2-4, with TRBD1 matching over 9 bases. After removal of 2 bases from V and 11 bases from J, the junction contained 4 bases not matched to a gene. Germline V gene sequence: CDR1 SGHNT, CDR2 YENEEA. The CDR3 is 13 amino acids. This chain's CDR3 is CASSLLRTGVQYF. Written as DNA, the CDR3 is TGTGCCAGCAGCTTACTAAGGACAGGGGTTCAGTACTTC.

This clone was seen more than once but under ten times. The genes are TRBV5-1 and TRBJ2-1; 10 positions match TRBD2. V lost 0 bases and J lost 7; bases outside the gene matches: 4. The CDR3 is 15 amino acids. From germline, CDR1 is SGHRS and CDR2 YFSETQ. CDR3 loop: CASSLALAGANEQFF. The CDR3 DNA follows: TGCGCCAGCAGCTTGGCTCTAGCGGGAGCAAATGAGCAGTTCTTC.

This clone was picked up a small number of times. The chain combines TRBV11-2 with TRBJ1-1, with D unclear. Trimming shortened V by 4 bases and J by 1 base, and 10 bases separated the two germline ends. The CDR3 has 14 residues. CDR1 is SGHAT and CDR2 is FQNNGV in the germline V gene. CDR3: CASSSWEQNTEAFF. CDR3 coding DNA: TGTGCCAGCAGCTCTTGGGAGCAGAACACTGAAGCTTTCTTT.

This clone has a handful of counts. The chain joins TRBV7-9 to TRBJ2-1; no firm D call. Between the trimmed V and J ends, which lost 1 base and 4 bases, there was a span of 5 bases. The CDR3 extends over 13 amino acids. Looked up from germline, CDR1 is SEHNR and CDR2 is FQNEAQ (reference sequence). CDR3 sequence (DNA): TGTGCCAGCAGCTTAGGGGCATACAATGAGCAGTTCTTC. Translated: CASSLGAYNEQFF.

The rearrangement uses TRBV15 and TRBJ1-2, with D hard to call. This CDR3 has 13 residues. Germline CDR1 LNHNV, CDR2 YYDKDF (reference sequence). The V gene lost 3 bases and the J gene lost 8 bases, with 13 bases spanning the gap. CDR3 coding DNA: TGTGCCACCAGCAGTGTGTCGGGTTACGGCTACACCTTC. It encodes CATSSVSGYGYTF.

This clone was counted a few times. The chain joins TRBV11-2 to TRBJ2-7, with unresolved D. Germline V gene lookup returns CDR1 SGHAT and CDR2 FQNNGV. The V end lost 5 bases, the J end lost 3 bases, and 8 bases lay between the germline ends. This CDR3 comprises 12 residues. The CDR3 bases are TGTGCCAGCAGCCCCCTACGCTACGAGCAGTACTTC. This sequence encodes CASSPLRYEQYF. Full variable domain (missing parts from reference TRBV11-2 and TRBJ2-7): EAGVAQSPRYKIIEKRQSVAFWCNPISGHATLYWYQQILGQGPKLLIQFQNNGVVDDSQLPKDRFSAERLKGVDSTLKIQPAKLEDSAVYLCASSPLRYEQYFGPGTRLTVT.

This sequence joins TRBV9 and TRBJ2-5, with D possibly TRBD2 on 6 matching bases. V dropped 4 bases and J dropped 4 bases, with 17 bases sitting between them. The CDR3 has 15 amino acids. Germline V lookup: CDR1 SGDLS, CDR2 YYNGEE. This chain's CDR3 is CASSLEQAGRETQYF. CDR3 DNA sequence: TGTGCCAGCAGCCTTGAACAGGCGGGACGAGAGACCCAGTACTTC.

V is TRBV5-1 and J is TRBJ2-1, with 7 nucleotides matching TRBD1. There are 14 residues in the CDR3. Germline V gene sequence: CDR1 SGHRS, CDR2 YFSETQ. With 6 bases clipped from V and 2 bases from J, the junction kept 5 bases outside the gene matches. Written as DNA, the CDR3 is TGCGCCAGCACTCGACAGGGCCCCTACAATGAGCAGTTCTTC. Amino acids: CASTRQGPYNEQFF.

The gene calls are TRBV4-1 and TRBJ2-7; D may be TRBD2 (5 bases). The CDR3 is made up of 13 amino acids. Germline V gives CDR1 MGHRA, CDR2 YSYEKL. V was trimmed by 1 base and J by 7 bases, leaving 11 bases between them. CDR3 loop: CASSQVGLGEQYF. DNA of the CDR3: TGCGCCAGCAGCCAAGTTGGACTGGGGGAGCAGTACTTC.

The chain recombines TRBV2 with TRBJ2-7; 9 nucleotides match TRBD1. Germline V CDR1 and CDR2: SNHLY, FYNNEI. The ends lost 5 bases at V and 7 bases at J; junction bases unmatched: 6. CDR3 length: 13 amino acids. The CDR3 loop reads CASSLQGAREQYF. CDR3 bases: TGTGCCAGCAGTCTACAGGGGGCGCGTGAGCAGTACTTC. Full variable domain (missing parts from reference TRBV2 and TRBJ2-7): EPEVTQTPSHQVTQMGQEVILRCVPISNHLYFYWYRQILGQKVEFLVSFYNNEISEKSEIFDDQFSVERPDGSNFTLKIRSTKLEDSAMYFCASSLQGAREQYFGPGTRLTVT.

The chain joins TRBV19 to TRBJ1-2; TRBD1 aligns across 9 bases. Germline V gene data show CDR1 as LNHDA and CDR2 as SQIVND (reference sequence). V lost 10 bases, J lost 8 bases, and 11 bases stayed unmatched. The CDR3 is made up of 13 amino acids. DNA of the CDR3: TGTGCCACCTGGACAGGGGAAGGGCGCGGCTACACCTTC. Translated: CATWTGEGRGYTF.

The table lists this clone with a few counts. This rearrangement joins TRBV5-4 to TRBJ1-1, with a possible D match to TRBD1 (5 bases). CDR3 length: 12 residues. Germline loops: CDR1 SGHNT, CDR2 YYREEE (reference sequence). The ends were cut back, 0 bases at V and 5 bases at J, with 5 bases in the middle. Here the CDR3 reads CASSLGQTEAFF. The CDR3 DNA is TGTGCCAGCAGCTTGGGACAGACTGAAGCTTTCTTT.

The rearrangement links TRBV28 to TRBJ2-7, with 12 bases matching TRBD1. V was pared by 6 bases and J by 6 bases, with 6 bases of the junction left unmatched. CDR3 length equals 14 residues. The V gene's germline CDR1 is MDHEN and CDR2 SYDVKM. Here the CDR3 reads CASRGDRGRGEQYF. CDR3 DNA sequence: TGTGCCAGCAGGGGGGACAGGGGGCGCGGCGAGCAGTACTTC.

The chain carries TRBV4-3 and TRBJ2-3; D not certain. Germline-derived CDR1 and CDR2 are LGHNA and YSLEER. This CDR3 is built from 15 residues. V was shortened by 1 base and J by 0 bases, with 8 bases between the two germline ends. The CDR3 loop reads CASSQATYSTDTQYF. Here the CDR3 DNA reads TGCGCCAGCAGCCAAGCGACATATAGCACAGATACGCAGTATTTT.

This chain joins TRBV5-4 and TRBJ2-7; 9 nucleotides align to TRBD2. Germline CDR1 SGHNT, CDR2 YYREEE (reference sequence). J was trimmed by 5 bases and V by 0 bases; bases with no gene match: 6. The CDR3 sequence is 15 residues long. CDR3 loop: CASSLGGLATNEQYF. CDR3 DNA: TGTGCCAGCAGCTTGGGGGGACTAGCCACGAACGAGCAGTACTTC.

Concerning this clone: This same CDR3 is encoded by further DNA sequences in the sample. This sequence joins TRBV28 and TRBJ2-7; 9 positions agree with TRBD1. V dropped 4 bases and J dropped 2; count of bases not matched to a gene: 3. Germline CDR1 and CDR2: MDHEN and SYDVKM. CDR3 length: 14 residues. The CDR3 DNA sequence: TGTGCCAGCAGTTCGGGACAGGGCCCCTACGAGCAGTACTTC. Translated, it gives CASSSGQGPYEQYF.

This clone was observed a handful of times. The genes are TRBV4-2 and TRBJ1-1, with 9 bases lining up with TRBD1. Germline CDR1 reads LGHNA; CDR2 reads YNFKEQ. The CDR3 totals 15 residues. V lost 4 bases, J lost 6 bases, and 9 bases stayed unmatched. This CDR3 is CASSPRDRVTAEAFF. The CDR3 DNA is TGTGCCAGCAGCCCGCGGGACAGGGTGACTGCTGAAGCTTTCTTT.